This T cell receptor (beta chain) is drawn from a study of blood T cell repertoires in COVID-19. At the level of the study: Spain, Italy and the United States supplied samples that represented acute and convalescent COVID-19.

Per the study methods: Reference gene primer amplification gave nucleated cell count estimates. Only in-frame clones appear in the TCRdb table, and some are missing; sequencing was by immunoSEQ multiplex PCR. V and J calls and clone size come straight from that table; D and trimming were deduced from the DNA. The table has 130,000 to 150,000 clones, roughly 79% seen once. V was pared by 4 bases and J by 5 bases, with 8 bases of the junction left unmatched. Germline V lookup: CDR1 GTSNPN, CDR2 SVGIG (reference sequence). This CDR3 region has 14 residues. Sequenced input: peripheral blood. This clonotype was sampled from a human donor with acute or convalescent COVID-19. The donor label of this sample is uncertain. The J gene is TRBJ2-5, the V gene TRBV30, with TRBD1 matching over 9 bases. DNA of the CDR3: TGTGCCTGGACCTTACAGGGGGCTGGGGAGACCCAGTACTTC. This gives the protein CAWTLQGAGETQYF. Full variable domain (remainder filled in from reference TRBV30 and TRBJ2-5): SQTIHQWPATLVQPVGSPLSLECTVEGTSNPNLYWYRQAAGRGLQLLFYSVGIGQISSEVPQNLSASRPQDRQFILSSKKLLLSDSGFYLCAWTLQGAGETQYFGPGTRLLVL.